The 25 T cell receptor beta chains below all came from one sample that was sequenced in a study of vaccination and CD4 T cells after COVID-19. The time point here: late sampling 161 to 241 days after vaccination in three convalescent patients. As to treatment: approximately nine-day PBMC culture with coronavirus spike peptide pools or control peptides (ViraFEST assay). Antigens of these TCRs are unknown. Sequenced with the Oncomine TCR Beta short-read assay was DNA taken from cultured CD4+ T cells. One entry per CDR3 protein, called by TCRdb with MiXCR from the PCR reads. The sample carries 16,000 or so distinct CDR3 sequences, 50% to 65% recorded once. This specimen consisted of CD4+ T cells from blood, cultured in vitro, obtained about 7 months after SARS-CoV-2 vaccination. Source of these receptors: a human donor who had recovered from COVID-19.

The V and J genes are TRBV10-3 and TRBJ1-2; unclear D gene. The length of the CDR3 is 13 residues. The germline V and J ends were trimmed by 3 bases and 4 bases, with 9 bases remaining between them. Germline-derived CDR1 and CDR2 are ENHRY and SYGVKD. The CDR3 sequence is CAISDLGFYGYTF. CDR3 nucleotides: TGTGCCATCAGTGATTTAGGGTTCTATGGCTACACCTTC.

This clonotype was detected only once. The genes are TRBV20-1 and TRBJ2-7, with 10 bases aligning to TRBD2. The CDR3 has 17 amino acids. Germline values: CDR1 DFQATT, CDR2 SNEGSKA (reference sequence). V dropped 0 bases and J dropped 5; count of bases not matched to a gene: 13. The CDR3, as DNA: TGCAGTGCTAGAGATTCGAGGAGCGGGAGGGCCACCCACGAGCAGTACTTC. Residues: CSARDSRSGRATHEQYF.

The chain links TRBV28 to TRBJ1-2; D is unresolved. Trimming removed 2 bases from V and 4 bases from J, with 5 bases in between. Germline V gene lookup returns CDR1 MDHEN and CDR2 SYDVKM. The CDR3 contains 12 residues. CDR3 region: CASSLRLYGYTF. CDR3 nucleotides: TGTGCCAGCAGTTTAAGGCTCTATGGCTACACCTTC.

V usage is TRBV10-3 and J usage is TRBJ1-1; D not certain. The V gene lost 2 bases and the J gene lost 4 bases, with 5 bases spanning the gap. From germline, CDR1 is ENHRY and CDR2 SYGVKD. The CDR3 extends over 12 amino acids. The chain's CDR3 is CAISERGTEAFF. In DNA, the CDR3 is TGTGCCATCAGTGAGCGAGGCACTGAAGCTTTCTTT.

By sample fraction, this clonotype is large. The chain has TRBV7-9 and TRBJ1-2; tentative D call: TRBD1 (5 bases). Looked up from germline, CDR1 is SEHNR and CDR2 is FQNEAQ (reference sequence). The germline V and J ends were trimmed by 1 base and 2 bases, with 8 bases remaining between them. There are 14 residues in the CDR3. The CDR3 DNA sequence: TGTGCCAGCAGCTTAGTGTCAGGGAACTATGGCTACACCTTC. This gives the protein CASSLVSGNYGYTF.

This clonotype was seen only a few times. DNA for the CDR3: TGTGCCAGCAGGGAAGGCCTTAGGAGGGGTTTATCTAACTATGGCTACACCTTC. This encodes CASREGLRRGLSNYGYTF. The V call is TRBV27, the J call TRBJ1-2, with D possibly TRBD1 on 5 matching bases. The CDR3 covers 18 residues. CDR1 is MNHEY and CDR2 is SMNVEV in the germline V gene (reference sequence). V lost 6 bases, J lost 0 bases, and 23 bases lay in between.

This clonotype was found a few times. V and J are TRBV20-1 and TRBJ2-3, with TRBD2 as a possible D gene (6 bases). The CDR3 length is 14 residues. Trimming removed 1 base from V and 10 bases from J, with 18 bases in between. Germline V lookup: CDR1 DFQATT, CDR2 SNEGSKA (reference sequence). DNA for the CDR3: TGCAGTGCTAGAGTGCGGGACCTTCAAGGGGCGCAGTATTTT. It translates to CSARVRDLQGAQYF.

The rearrangement uses TRBV2 and TRBJ2-5; D is unresolved. The germline CDR1 and CDR2 sequences are SNHLY and FYNNEI. V was shortened by 6 bases and J by 5 bases, with 7 bases between the two germline ends. CDR3 length: 11 residues. CDR3: CASSPRETQYF. DNA for the CDR3: TGTGCCAGCAGCCCTCGGGAGACCCAGTACTTC.

The V gene is TRBV21-1, the J gene TRBJ2-7; the D call in the table, TRBD2, was not verified against the DNA. TRBV21-1 corresponds to a pseudogene. The CDR3 sequence is 15 residues long. CDR3 coding DNA: TGTGCCAGCAGCAAAGGTCCCAGGGAGGCTGGAGAGCAGTACTTC. It is translated as CASSKGPREAGEQYF.

The gene calls are TRBV6-1 and TRBJ1-6; no definite D call. Per germline, CDR1 MNHNS and CDR2 SASEGT. The CDR3 extends over 14 amino acids. Trimming took off 6 bases at V and 7 bases at J, with 13 bases between the two ends. The CDR3 DNA follows: TGTGCCAGCAGGCCCGACGGCTCAAATTCACCCCTCCACTTT. It translates to CASRPDGSNSPLHF.

V usage is TRBV7-3 and J usage is TRBJ1-1, with TRBD1 as a possible D gene (6 bases). CDR1 and CDR2 from the germline V gene are SGHTA and FQGTGA. The V end lost 5 bases, the J end lost 3 bases, and 13 bases lay between the germline ends. This CDR3 has 14 amino acids. In DNA, the CDR3 is TGTGCCAGCAGCCTCAACCCAGGGGACACTGAAGCTTTCTTT. This codes for CASSLNPGDTEAFF.

The chain employs TRBV18 and TRBJ2-3, with 7 bases aligning to TRBD2. The CDR3 has 15 amino acids. V lost 4 bases, J lost 2 bases, and 6 bases stayed unmatched. Germline V lookup: CDR1 KGHSH, CDR2 LQKENI. CDR3 nucleotide sequence: TGTGCCAGCTCACTCGGGACTACCCACACAGATACGCAGTATTTT. It is translated as CASSLGTTHTDTQYF.

J is TRBJ1-6 and V is TRBV11-2, with a possible D match to TRBD1 (6 bases). This CDR3 is 14 amino acids long. Germline values: CDR1 SGHAT, CDR2 FQNNGV. Trimming left V 8 bases short and J 7 bases short, with 15 bases between. CDR3 residues: CASAFVGQNSPLHF. CDR3 nucleotide sequence: TGTGCCAGCGCATTTGTCGGACAGAATTCACCCCTCCACTTT.

This chain uses TRBV7-8 with TRBJ2-7, with 10 bases lining up with TRBD2. Germline CDR1 is SGHVS and CDR2 is FQNEAQ. The CDR3 contains 16 residues. The V and J ends lost 4 bases and 2 bases, in that order; junction bases with no gene match: 8. The CDR3 protein is CASSSVPLAGAYEQYF. DNA of the CDR3: TGTGCCAGCAGCTCAGTCCCCCTAGCGGGGGCCTACGAGCAGTACTTC.

V and J are TRBV7-3 and TRBJ2-5, with D uncertain. CDR3 size: 13 residues. Trimming shortened V by 5 bases and J by 4 bases, and 11 bases separated the two germline ends. Germline V lookup: CDR1 SGHTA, CDR2 FQGTGA. For the CDR3, the DNA is TGTGCCAGCAGCAGAGCCCCGGGAGAGACCCAGTACTTC. Its translation: CASSRAPGETQYF.

This clonotype was seen more than once but under ten times. J is TRBJ2-5 and V is TRBV24-1; 12 nucleotides match TRBD1. The CDR3 extends over 16 amino acids. The germline CDR1 and CDR2 sequences are KGHDR and SFDVKD. Germline trimming cut 2 bases from V and 5 bases from J; bases unmatched to any gene: 5. CDR3 region: CATSDYRDRGLETQYF. The CDR3 bases are TGTGCCACCAGTGATTATCGGGACAGGGGGCTTGAGACCCAGTACTTC.

The V call is TRBV7-3, the J call TRBJ2-1, with TRBD2 matching over 7 bases. Unmatched junction bases numbered 9, after V lost 5 bases and J lost 8 bases. In germline, CDR1 is SGHTA, CDR2 FQGTGA. This CDR3 region has 14 residues. The CDR3: CASSPGGSGYEQFF. CDR3 sequence (DNA): TGTGCCAGCAGCCCCGGGGGGAGTGGCTATGAGCAGTTCTTC.

The V and J genes are TRBV7-9 and TRBJ1-1; TRBD1 matches at 9 bases. The CDR3 consists of 12 residues. Germline V gene data show CDR1 as SEHNR and CDR2 as FQNEAQ (reference sequence). The V segment lost 6 bases and the J segment 7 bases; nucleotides outside the gene matches: 3. For the CDR3, the DNA is TGTGCCAGCAGTGGACAGGGGAGTGAAGCTTTCTTT. Amino acids: CASSGQGSEAFF.

This clonotype has a handful of counts. The chain couples TRBV7-2 to TRBJ2-3; a possible D gene is TRBD2 (5 bases). In germline, CDR1 is SGHTA, CDR2 FQGNSA. V lost 5 bases and J 0 bases, leaving 15 bases between the germline ends. The CDR3 extends over 16 amino acids. The CDR3 nucleotides are TGTGCCAGCAGCCTCAATAGCGCGATTAGCACAGATACGCAGTATTTT. It encodes CASSLNSAISTDTQYF.

The rearrangement joins TRBV6-1 to TRBJ1-5; 11 bases agree with TRBD1. J was trimmed by 0 bases and V by 5 bases; bases with no gene match: 6. Germline CDR1 is MNHNS and CDR2 is SASEGT. CDR3 length: 17 amino acids. CDR3 protein: CASSRGQGGDSNQPQHF. The CDR3, as DNA: TGTGCCAGCAGTAGGGGACAGGGGGGGGATAGCAATCAGCCCCAGCATTTT.

This clonotype was observed once. This sequence joins TRBV27 and TRBJ1-1; D might be TRBD1 (5 bases). Trimming removed 3 bases from V and 1 base from J, with 6 bases in between. Germline V CDR1 and CDR2: MNHEY, SMNVEV (reference sequence). The CDR3 contains 13 residues. The CDR3 is CASSFTGNTEAFF. The CDR3 nucleotides are TGTGCCAGCAGTTTCACAGGGAACACTGAAGCTTTCTTT.

This clonotype has just a few counts. V usage is TRBV7-2 and J usage is TRBJ1-6, with 7 bases fitting TRBD1. Germline assignment: CDR1 SGHTA and CDR2 FQGNSA. This CDR3 has 13 residues. With V trimmed by 5 bases and J by 9 bases, 4 bases remained unmatched. CDR3 residues: CASSLYRGSPLHF. DNA for the CDR3: TGTGCCAGCAGCCTCTACAGGGGTTCACCCCTCCACTTT.

The chain is built from TRBV7-3 and TRBJ1-1; no firm D call. The CDR3 is made up of 13 amino acids. Trimming pared 4 bases from V and 5 bases from J, leaving 11 bases between. Per germline, CDR1 SGHTA and CDR2 FQGTGA. The CDR3 protein is CASSSTGRTEAFF. The DNA of the CDR3 is TGTGCCAGCAGCTCTACCGGGAGAACTGAAGCTTTCTTT.

This rearrangement joins TRBV7-2 to TRBJ2-3, with TRBD2 matching 7 bases. Trimming cost V 3 bases and J 2 bases; bases outside gene matches: 2. Germline V lookup: CDR1 SGHTA, CDR2 FQGNSA. The CDR3 sequence is 14 residues long. CDR3 DNA: TGTGCCAGCAGCTTCAGCGGGACCACAGATACGCAGTATTTT. Its translation is CASSFSGTTDTQYF.

This clonotype was counted only a few times. The chain couples TRBV20-1 to TRBJ1-1; maybe TRBD1 (5 bases). The length of the CDR3 is 13 residues. V gave up 3 bases and J gave up 6 bases, with 14 bases separating them. Looked up from germline, CDR1 is DFQATT and CDR2 is SNEGSKA (reference sequence). This chain's CDR3 is CSASVSGGAEAFF. In nucleotides, the CDR3 is TGCAGTGCTAGTGTGTCGGGGGGGGCTGAAGCTTTCTTT.